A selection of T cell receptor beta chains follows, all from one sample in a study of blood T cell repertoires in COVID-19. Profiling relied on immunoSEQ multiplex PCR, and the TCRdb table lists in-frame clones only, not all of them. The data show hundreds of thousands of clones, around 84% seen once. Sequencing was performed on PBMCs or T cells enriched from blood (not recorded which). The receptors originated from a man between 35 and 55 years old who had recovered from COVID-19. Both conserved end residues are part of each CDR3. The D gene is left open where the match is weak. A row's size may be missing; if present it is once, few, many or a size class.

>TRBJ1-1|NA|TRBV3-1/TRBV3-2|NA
CASCPSGMNTEAFF
TGTGCCAGCTGCCCGTCAGGGATGAACACTGAAGCTTTCTTT
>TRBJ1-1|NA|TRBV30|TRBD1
CATDRDLTEAFF
TGTGCCACGGACAGGGACCTCACTGAAGCTTTCTTT
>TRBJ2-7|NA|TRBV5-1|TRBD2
CASSKKDLAGGGSEQYF
TGCGCCAGCAGCAAGAAGGATCTAGCGGGAGGGGGGTCCGAGCAGTACTTC
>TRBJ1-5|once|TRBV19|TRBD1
CASRSATTGAIPYSNQPQHF
TGTGCCAGTCGTTCTGCTACCACAGGGGCGATACCTTATAGCAATCAGCCCCAGCATTTT
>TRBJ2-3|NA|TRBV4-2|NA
CASSQDVGPRYF
TGTGCCAGCAGCCAAGATGTGGGGCCTCGGTATTTT
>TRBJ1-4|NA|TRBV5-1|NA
CASSSGTTNEKLFF
TGCGCCAGCAGCTCCGGGACAACTAATGAAAAACTGTTTTTT
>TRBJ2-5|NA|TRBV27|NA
CASSAYQETQYF
TGTGCCAGCAGTGCGTACCAAGAGACCCAGTACTTC
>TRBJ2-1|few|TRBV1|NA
CTSSPTSGLWDMQFF
TGCACCAGCAGCCCCACTAGCGGCCTTTGGGATATGCAGTTCTTC
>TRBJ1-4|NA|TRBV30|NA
CAWSADSRNEKLFF
TGTGCCTGGAGTGCTGACAGCCGCAATGAAAAACTGTTTTTT
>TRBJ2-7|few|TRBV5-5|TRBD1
CASSSGQVAYEQYF
TGTGCCAGCAGCTCGGGACAGGTTGCCTACGAGCAGTACTTC
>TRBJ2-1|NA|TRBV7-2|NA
CASSLNREWGNEQFF
TGTGCCAGCAGCTTAAATAGGGAGTGGGGCAATGAGCAGTTCTTC
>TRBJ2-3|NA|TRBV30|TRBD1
CAWKGQGKDTQYF
TGTGCCTGGAAGGGACAGGGGAAAGATACGCAGTATTTT